This T cell receptor (beta chain) was recovered during a study of T cell responses to AZD1222 COVID-19 vaccine. This CDR3 is 15 amino acids long. After removal of 2 bases from V and 3 bases from J, the junction contained 2 bases not matched to a gene. Germline assignment: CDR1 MNHEY and CDR2 SMNVEV (reference sequence). Clones were sequenced by immunoSEQ multiplex PCR, and TCRdb holds only the in-frame ones, with some missing. The data show some 64,000 clones, roughly three quarters seen once. J is TRBJ1-3 and V is TRBV27, with 9 bases matching TRBD1. Sequencing used peripheral blood, obtained on day 0 of AZD1222 vaccination. This receptor was identified in an adult in good health. The CDR3 spells CASSLGQGSGNTIYF. CDR3 nucleotide sequence: TGTGCCAGCAGTTTAGGACAGGGGAGTGGAAACACCATATATTTT.